These 28 T cell receptor beta chains were all obtained from the same sample, sequenced in a study of blood T cell repertoires in COVID-19. Profiled with immunoSEQ multiplex PCR; TCRdb holds only in-frame clones, not every one. Among roughly 250,000 clones listed, approximately 88% were seen once. Specimen: PBMCs or T cells enriched from blood (not recorded which). All receptors derive from a woman aged 35 to 49 who had been exposed to COVID-19.

This clone was seen more than once but under ten times. The J gene is TRBJ2-7, the V gene TRBV3-1 (or the pseudogene TRBV3-2); maybe TRBD2 (5 bases). V shed 6 bases and J shed 3 bases, with 12 bases lying between them. CDR1 and CDR2 from the germline V gene are LGHDT and YNNKEL (reference sequence). CDR3 length: 13 amino acids. CDR3 residues: CASRGSAGYEQYF. The CDR3 DNA is TGTGCCAGCAGGGGGAGCGCCGGCTACGAGCAGTACTTC.

This clone was seen at least ten times. J is TRBJ1-3 and V is TRBV9; D gene unclear. V was trimmed by 4 bases and J by 0 bases, leaving 11 bases between them. This CDR3 comprises 15 residues. Germline lookup yields CDR1 SGDLS and CDR2 YYNGEE. In nucleotides, the CDR3 is TGTGCCAGCAGCCGTACCTACCACTCTGGAAACACCATATATTTT. This translates into CASSRTYHSGNTIYF.

In regard to this clone: One end of the junction fails to match germline, which may point to a read error. The genes are TRBV4-1 and TRBJ2-3; TRBD1 aligns across 8 bases. In germline, CDR1 is MGHRA, CDR2 YSYEKL. The CDR3 length is 21 residues. CDR3 nucleotides: TGCGCCAGCAGTCAAGGATTGTTGGCAGGGGGCTTTCCTGCTAGCACAGATACGCAGTATTTT. It encodes CASSQGLLAGGFPASTDTQYF.

The chain joins TRBV7-8 to TRBJ2-4; TRBD1 matches 7 bases. Germline loops: CDR1 SGHVS, CDR2 FQNEAQ. V dropped 6 bases and J dropped 1; count of bases not matched to a gene: 3. The CDR3 has 14 amino acids. The CDR3 coding sequence is TGTGCCAGCAGGTTACAGGGGGCCAAAAACATTCAGTACTTC. Its protein is CASRLQGAKNIQYF.

This chain links TRBV7-2 with TRBJ2-2; no clear D. The germline CDR1 and CDR2 sequences are SGHTA and FQGNSA. V gave up 1 base and J gave up 3 bases, with 6 bases separating them. The CDR3 is 14 amino acids. CDR3 bases: TGTGCCAGCAGCTTAGACAGCTACACCGGGGAGCTGTTTTTT. Translating gives CASSLDSYTGELFF.

The genes are TRBV4-3 and TRBJ1-2, with 8 bases lining up with TRBD1. Germline V gives CDR1 LGHNA, CDR2 YSLEER. The CDR3 covers 15 residues. V lost 0 bases and J lost 4; bases outside the gene matches: 4. The CDR3 DNA reads TGCGCCAGCAGCCAAGACAGGGGGCTCGGCTATGGCTACACCTTC. Its protein is CASSQDRGLGYGYTF.

Regarding this clone: The same CDR3 can be traced to other DNA sequences in this sample. The J gene is TRBJ1-3, the V gene TRBV5-1; D is perhaps TRBD1 (5 bases). CDR3 size: 15 residues. CDR1 SGHRS and CDR2 YFSETQ come from the germline V gene. V was clipped by 4 bases and J by 0 bases, with 11 bases between them. CDR3 in DNA: TGCGCCAGCAGCCCGGAGGGGAGCTCTGGAAACACCATATATTTT. It encodes CASSPEGSSGNTIYF.

The V call is TRBV25-1, the J call TRBJ2-1, with D unclear. This CDR3 comprises 12 residues. V lost 6 bases to trimming and J lost 6 bases, with 9 bases between them. Germline lookup yields CDR1 MGHDK and CDR2 SYGVNS. CDR3 nucleotides: TGTGCCAGCAGCCCGACAATCAATGAGCAGTTCTTC. It translates to CASSPTINEQFF.

The chain has TRBV7-2 and TRBJ2-1; D is perhaps TRBD2 (5 bases). The CDR3 covers 13 residues. V lost 1 base to trimming and J lost 9 bases, with 10 bases between them. The germline CDR1 and CDR2 sequences are SGHTA and FQGNSA. The CDR3 coding sequence is TGTGCCAGCAGCTTAGGGGGTGCGGGTGAGCAGTTCTTC. Protein: CASSLGGAGEQFF.

The rearrangement joins TRBV13 to TRBJ2-2; D might be TRBD2 (5 bases). Deletions cut 8 bases from V and 4 bases from J, with 11 bases between. Germline V gene lookup returns CDR1 PRHDT and CDR2 FYEKMQ (reference sequence). The CDR3 covers 13 residues. CDR3 sequence reads: CASGLGGTGELFF. CDR3 DNA sequence: TGTGCCAGCGGGCTCGGAGGCACCGGGGAGCTGTTTTTT.

The V gene is TRBV9, the J gene TRBJ1-3, with D tentatively TRBD1 (6 bases). V shed 4 bases and J shed 4 bases, with 15 bases lying between them. This CDR3 is 15 amino acids long. Germline values: CDR1 SGDLS, CDR2 YYNGEE. The CDR3 sequence is CASSPIGQMGNTIYF. The CDR3 coding sequence is TGTGCCAGCAGCCCAATCGGACAGATGGGAAACACCATATATTTT.

This chain connects TRBV19 to TRBJ1-2, with D tentatively TRBD1 (5 bases). CDR1 LNHDA and CDR2 SQIVND come from the germline V gene (reference sequence). This CDR3 region has 15 residues. V was cut by 11 bases and J by 6 bases, with 25 bases left in between. CDR3 residues: CALGAGSLVGNGYTF. CDR3 DNA: TGTGCCCTGGGCGCAGGGTCCCTCGTGGGCAATGGCTACACCTTC.

The genes are TRBV7-2 and TRBJ2-1, with D tentatively TRBD2 (5 bases). Deletions cut 2 bases from V and 12 bases from J, with 14 bases between. Germline CDR1 reads SGHTA; CDR2 reads FQGNSA. The CDR3 loop spans 13 amino acids. The CDR3 DNA reads as TGTGCCAGCAGCTTAATCGCTAAGGCGGGGCAGTTCTTC. Protein: CASSLIAKAGQFF.

The gene calls are TRBV9 and TRBJ2-1; tentatively, D is TRBD2 (7 bases). V shed 4 bases and J shed 2 bases, with 10 bases lying between them. CDR3 length: 14 residues. Germline CDR1 SGDLS, CDR2 YYNGEE. DNA of the CDR3: TGTGCCAGCAGCTGGGAGGGGGCCTACAATGAGCAGTTCTTC. Translating it yields CASSWEGAYNEQFF. Full variable domain (remainder filled in from reference TRBV9 and TRBJ2-1): DSGVTQTPKHLITATGQRVTLRCSPRSGDLSVYWYQQSLDQGLQFLIQYYNGEERAKGNILERFSAQQFPDLHSELNLSSLELGDSALYFCASSWEGAYNEQFFGPGTRLTVL.

This clone has only one observation. The chain uses TRBV7-2 and TRBJ1-6; D perhaps matches TRBD1 (5 bases). Germline loops: CDR1 SGHTA, CDR2 FQGNSA. The CDR3 loop spans 14 amino acids. V gave up 2 bases and J gave up 9 bases, with 11 bases separating them. The CDR3, as DNA: TGTGCCAGCAGCTTATTCAACGGGGGTTCACCCCTCCACTTT. Its translation is CASSLFNGGSPLHF.

This chain links TRBV19 with TRBJ1-1; TRBD1 matches 8 bases. Looked up from germline, CDR1 is LNHDA and CDR2 is SQIVND (reference sequence). There are 14 residues in the CDR3. J lost 2 bases, V lost 6 bases, and 5 bases had no gene match. CDR3 residues: CASSRTGSNTEAFF. The CDR3 bases are TGTGCCAGTAGCCGGACAGGGTCTAACACTGAAGCTTTCTTT.

This chain joins TRBV19 and TRBJ1-6; 8 bases map to TRBD1. J gave up 7 bases and V 5 bases, and 4 bases lay outside the gene matches. The CDR3 sequence is 14 residues long. The germline gives CDR1 LNHDA, CDR2 SQIVND (reference sequence). CDR3 in amino acids: CASSLQGGNSPLHF. The CDR3 nucleotides are TGTGCCAGTAGTTTACAGGGGGGGAATTCACCCCTCCACTTT.

This clone was observed a handful of times. The germline gene is not matched at one end of the junction; a read error may be the cause. The chain combines TRBV7-7 with TRBJ1-4, with D possibly TRBD1 on 5 matching bases. The length of the CDR3 is 15 residues. Germline lookup yields CDR1 SSHAT and CDR2 FNYEAQ (reference sequence). The CDR3 DNA reads as TGTGCTAGCAGCGCCACAGGAGCAACTAATGAAAAACTGTTTTTT. It specifies CASSATGATNEKLFF.

This clone was picked up a small number of times. The chain has TRBV3-1 (or the pseudogene TRBV3-2) and TRBJ1-2; D remains unclear. Per germline, CDR1 LGHDT and CDR2 YNNKEL (reference sequence). This CDR3 has 13 residues. V lost 4 bases to trimming and J lost 7 bases, with 13 bases between them. CDR3 coding DNA: TGTGCCAGCAGCCTCGGGTCGGGTTTTGGCTACACCTTC. Its protein product is CASSLGSGFGYTF.

V and J are TRBV24-1 and TRBJ2-5, with D hard to call. The CDR3 consists of 15 residues. The ends were cut back, 3 bases at V and 2 bases at J, with 12 bases in the middle. The germline V gene encodes CDR1 KGHDR and CDR2 SFDVKD. The CDR3, as DNA: TGTGCCACCAGTGATGTGGCCCTGTCGCAAGAGACCCAGTACTTC. It yields the protein CATSDVALSQETQYF.

The chain is built from TRBV5-4 and TRBJ1-3; possible D gene TRBD1, 5 bases. The germline V and J ends were trimmed by 7 bases and 4 bases, with 15 bases remaining between them. This CDR3 comprises 14 residues. CDR1 SGHNT and CDR2 YYREEE come from the germline V gene (reference sequence). The CDR3 sequence is CASRHWGDGNTIYF. The CDR3 DNA is TGTGCCAGCCGACATTGGGGGGACGGAAACACCATATATTTT.

This chain uses TRBV19 with TRBJ1-3, with TRBD1 matching over 7 bases. The CDR3 contains 15 residues. Germline V gene data show CDR1 as LNHDA and CDR2 as SQIVND (reference sequence). The V and J ends lost 2 bases and 2 bases, in that order; junction bases with no gene match: 3. The CDR3 loop is CASSILDRAGNTIYF. The DNA for the CDR3 is TGTGCCAGTAGTATACTAGACAGGGCTGGAAACACCATATATTTT.

The chain couples TRBV9 to TRBJ2-3; D is undetermined. This CDR3 is 14 amino acids long. Trimming stripped 4 bases from V and 5 bases from J, with 14 bases between. Germline V gives CDR1 SGDLS, CDR2 YYNGEE. The CDR3 is CASSPGPPRDTQYF. Written as DNA, the CDR3 is TGTGCCAGCAGCCCTGGGCCGCCGCGAGATACGCAGTATTTT.

The chain joins TRBV28 to TRBJ1-2, with D possibly matching TRBD1 (5 bases). Between the trimmed V and J ends, which lost 5 bases and 4 bases, there was a span of 11 bases. The CDR3 length is 13 residues. The V gene's germline CDR1 is MDHEN and CDR2 SYDVKM. CDR3 sequence reads: CASSPRGSYGYTF. CDR3 in DNA: TGTGCCAGCAGTCCCCGGGGGTCCTATGGCTACACCTTC.

The gene calls are TRBV9 and TRBJ2-3; 9 nucleotides align to TRBD2. The CDR3 spans 16 residues. V lost 1 base to trimming and J lost 3 bases; unmatched junction nucleotides: 6. Germline-derived CDR1 and CDR2 are SGDLS and YYNGEE. The CDR3 spells CASSVTAGGRTDTQYF. The CDR3 nucleotides read TGTGCCAGCAGCGTAACCGCGGGGGGGCGAACAGATACGCAGTATTTT.

This rearrangement joins TRBV19 to TRBJ1-3; TRBD1 matches at 7 bases. This CDR3 contains 15 residues. Per germline, CDR1 LNHDA and CDR2 SQIVND (reference sequence). J lost 1 base, V lost 9 bases, and 9 bases had no gene match. CDR3 region: CASRDSPTSGNTIYF. CDR3 in DNA: TGTGCCAGCCGGGACAGCCCAACTTCTGGAAACACCATATATTTT.

The chain links TRBV6-5 to TRBJ2-5; the D gene is possibly TRBD1 (6 bases). The CDR3 sequence is 14 residues long. The germline CDR1 and CDR2 sequences are MNHEY and SVGAGI. V dropped 7 bases and J dropped 1 base, with 13 bases sitting between them. CDR3 coding DNA: TGTGCCAGCACTCCGGGACAAAGCCAAGAGACCCAGTACTTC. The encoded protein is CASTPGQSQETQYF.

The chain couples TRBV4-3 to TRBJ1-6; 8 nucleotides match TRBD1. From germline, CDR1 is LGHNA and CDR2 YSLEER. CDR3 length equals 15 residues. The J segment lost 7 bases and the V segment lost 1 base, leaving 3 bases of the junction unmatched. The DNA of the CDR3 is TGCGCCAGCAGCCAAGGACAGGGGATAAATTCACCCCTCCACTTT. Translated: CASSQGQGINSPLHF.